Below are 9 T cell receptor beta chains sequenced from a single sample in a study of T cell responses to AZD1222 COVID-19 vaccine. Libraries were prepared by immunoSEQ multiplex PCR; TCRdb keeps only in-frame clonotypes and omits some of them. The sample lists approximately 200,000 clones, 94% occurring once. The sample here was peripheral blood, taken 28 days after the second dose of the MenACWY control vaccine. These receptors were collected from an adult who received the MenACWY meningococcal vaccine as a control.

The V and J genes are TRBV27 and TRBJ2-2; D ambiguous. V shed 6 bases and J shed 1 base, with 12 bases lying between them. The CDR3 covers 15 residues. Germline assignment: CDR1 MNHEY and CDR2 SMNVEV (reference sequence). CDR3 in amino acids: CASSRPLGNTGELFF. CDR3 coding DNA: TGTGCCAGCAGCCGACCTCTGGGGAACACCGGGGAGCTGTTTTTT.

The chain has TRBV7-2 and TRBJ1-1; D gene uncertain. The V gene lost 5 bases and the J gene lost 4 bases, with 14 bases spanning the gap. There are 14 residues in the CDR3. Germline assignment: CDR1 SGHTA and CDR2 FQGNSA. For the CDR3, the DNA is TGTGCCAGCAGCCCCCTGACAAGACCCACTGAAGCTTTCTTT. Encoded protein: CASSPLTRPTEAFF.

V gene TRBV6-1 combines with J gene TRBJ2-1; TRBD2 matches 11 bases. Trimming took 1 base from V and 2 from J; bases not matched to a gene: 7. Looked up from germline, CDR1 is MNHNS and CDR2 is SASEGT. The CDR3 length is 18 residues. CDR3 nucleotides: TGTGCCAGCAGTGAAGGGCTAGCGGGGGGCCGTACCTACAATGAGCAGTTCTTC. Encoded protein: CASSEGLAGGRTYNEQFF.

Written as DNA, the CDR3 is TGTGCCAGCAGCCAAGACGACAGGAGTAATGAAAAACTGTTTTTT. It yields the protein CASSQDDRSNEKLFF. This rearrangement joins TRBV3-1 (or the pseudogene TRBV3-2) to TRBJ1-4, with a possible D match to TRBD1 (6 bases). V lost 0 bases, J lost 4 bases, and 9 bases lay in between. This CDR3 has 15 amino acids. In germline, CDR1 is LGHDT, CDR2 YNNKEL (reference sequence).

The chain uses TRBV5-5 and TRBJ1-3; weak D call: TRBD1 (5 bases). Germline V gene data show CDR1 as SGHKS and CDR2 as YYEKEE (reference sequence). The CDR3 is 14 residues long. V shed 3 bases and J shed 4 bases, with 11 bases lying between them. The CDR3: CASSSRAIGNTIYF. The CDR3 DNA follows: TGTGCCAGCAGCTCCAGGGCCATAGGAAACACCATATATTTT.

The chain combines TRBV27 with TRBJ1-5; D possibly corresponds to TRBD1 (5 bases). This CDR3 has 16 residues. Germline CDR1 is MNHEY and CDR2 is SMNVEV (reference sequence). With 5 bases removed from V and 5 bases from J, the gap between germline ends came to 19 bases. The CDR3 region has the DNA TGTGCCAGCAGTCCCAGTTGGGGGGAGGCGGATCAGCCCCAGCATTTT. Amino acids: CASSPSWGEADQPQHF.

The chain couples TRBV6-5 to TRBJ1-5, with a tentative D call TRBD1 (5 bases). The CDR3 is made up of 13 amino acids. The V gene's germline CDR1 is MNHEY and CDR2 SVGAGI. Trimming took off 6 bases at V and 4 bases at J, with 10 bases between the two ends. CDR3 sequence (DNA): TGTGCCAGCAGCTCAGGGATAAATCAGCCCCAGCATTTT. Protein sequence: CASSSGINQPQHF.

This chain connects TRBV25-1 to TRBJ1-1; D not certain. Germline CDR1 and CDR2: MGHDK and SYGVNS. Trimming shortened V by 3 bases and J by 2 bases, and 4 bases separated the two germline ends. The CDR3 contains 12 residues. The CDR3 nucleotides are TGTGCCAGCAGTGATTTAAACACTGAAGCTTTCTTT. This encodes CASSDLNTEAFF.

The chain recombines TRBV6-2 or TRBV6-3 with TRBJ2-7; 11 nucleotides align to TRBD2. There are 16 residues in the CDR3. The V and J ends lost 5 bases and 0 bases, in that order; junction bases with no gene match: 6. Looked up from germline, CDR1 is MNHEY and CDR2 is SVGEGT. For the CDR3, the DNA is TGTGCCAGCAGTAACCCGGGACTAGCGGACTCCTACGAGCAGTACTTC. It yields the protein CASSNPGLADSYEQYF.